This is a list of T cell receptor beta chains from one sample in a study of shared clonotypes between healthy human individuals. Sequencing used immunoSEQ multiplex PCR; TCRdb keeps in-frame clones, though not all of them. The sample holds some 2.1 million clones, roughly 96% seen once. Sequencing was performed on naive CD4+ T cells sorted from blood. Receptors were obtained from a man aged 18 to 35 in good health. CDR3s include the opening cysteine and the closing phenylalanine or tryptophan. The D gene is left open where the match is weak.

- TRBJ1-1 TRBV7-9 CASSPENLNTEAFF TGTGCCAGCAGCCCCGAAAATTTGAACACTGAAGCTTTCTTT
TRBD1 TRBJ2-7 TRBV5-1 CASSRLRDRGPYEQYF TGCGCCAGCAGCAGACTTCGGGACAGGGGCCCCTACGAGCAGTACTTC
- TRBJ1-1 TRBV27 CASSFSRGQWAFF TGTGCCAGCAGTTTCTCCAGAGGTCAATGGGCTTTCTTT
- TRBJ1-2 TRBV25-1 CASRGSGQGYGYTF TGTGCCAGCAGGGGGAGTGGGCAGGGCTATGGCTACACCTTC
- TRBJ1-1 TRBV5-4 CASSLGGSGRFTEAFF TGTGCCAGCAGCTTGGGTGGGTCAGGGCGTTTCACTGAAGCTTTCTTT
- TRBJ2-5 TRBV28 CASSLGGGETQYF TGTGCCAGCAGTTTAGGTGGTGGAGAGACCCAGTACTTC
TRBD2 TRBJ2-3 TRBV5-8 CASSSPGGSPSSTDTQYF TGTGCCAGCAGCTCTCCTGGCGGGAGCCCTTCTAGCACAGATACGCAGTATTTT
- TRBJ1-1 TRBV6-6 CASSSRVSGEEAFF TGTGCCAGCAGTAGCCGAGTCAGTGGAGAGGAAGCTTTCTTT
- TRBJ2-1 TRBV30 CAWSGGNGDYNEQFF TGTGCCTGGAGTGGTGGGAACGGGGACTACAATGAGCAGTTCTTC
- TRBJ2-5 TRBV6-1 CASSEATTRGETQYF TGTGCCAGCAGTGAAGCCACCACGCGCGGGGAGACCCAGTACTTC
TRBD2 TRBJ2-5 TRBV30 CAWASGMETQYF TGTGCCTGGGCTAGCGGGATGGAGACCCAGTACTTC
- TRBJ2-1 TRBV10-1 CASSEPSLGQQGNEQFF TGCGCCAGCAGTGAGCCGAGTCTGGGGCAGCAAGGCAATGAGCAGTTCTTC
- TRBJ2-5 TRBV29-1 CSVERVQETQYF TGCAGCGTTGAGAGGGTACAAGAGACCCAGTACTTC
- TRBJ1-1 TRBV7-9 CASSFQTGFSEAFF TGTGCCAGCAGCTTCCAGACAGGTTTCTCTGAAGCTTTCTTT
- TRBJ2-1 TRBV6-1 CASSEARLGRYNEQFF TGTGCCAGCAGTGAAGCGCGACTGGGGCGGTACAATGAGCAGTTCTTC
- TRBJ2-6 TRBV7-3 CASSLTASGANVLTF TGTGCCAGCAGCCTCACAGCCTCTGGGGCCAACGTCCTGACTTTC
- TRBJ1-1 TRBV11-1 CASSPTGTYTEAFF TGTGCCAGCAGCCCCACGGGGACGTACACTGAAGCTTTCTTT
- TRBJ1-6 TRBV7-2 CASSWAEGNSPLHF TGTGCCAGCAGCTGGGCGGAGGGGAATTCACCCCTCCACTTT
- TRBJ2-3 TRBV11-2 CASSLDGPADTQYF TGTGCCAGCAGCTTAGACGGGCCGGCAGATACGCAGTATTTT
- TRBJ1-1 TRBV7-8 CASSPWGLEAFF TGTGCCAGCAGCCCCTGGGGCCTAGAAGCTTTCTTT
TRBD2 TRBJ2-3 TRBV25-1 CASSELSVGRADTDTQYF TGTGCCAGCAGTGAGCTTTCCGTTGGGAGGGCGGACACAGATACGCAGTATTTT
- TRBJ1-1 TRBV7-9 CASTPRATGENTEAFF TGTGCCAGCACCCCGAGGGCCACGGGAGAGAACACTGAAGCTTTCTTT
- TRBJ2-3 TRBV9 CASSVPLALGADTQYF TGTGCCAGCAGCGTCCCACTGGCTCTCGGGGCAGATACGCAGTATTTT
- TRBJ1-6 TRBV7-3 CASSPGPVNSPLHF TGTGCCAGCAGCCCGGGACCGGTCAATTCACCCCTCCACTTT
- TRBJ1-2 TRBV7-9 CASSSTGQTENYGYTF TGTGCCAGCAGCTCGACTGGACAGACAGAAAACTATGGCTACACCTTC
- TRBJ2-3 TRBV29-1 CSVEALRGVSGSTDTQYF TGCAGCGTTGAAGCCCTGAGGGGGGTTAGCGGGAGCACAGATACGCAGTATTTT
TRBD1 TRBJ1-3 TRBV30 CAAQGSGNTIYF TGTGCCGCACAGGGGTCTGGAAACACCATATATTTT
TRBD2 TRBJ2-3 TRBV10-3 CAISSTSGGADTQYF TGTGCCATCAGTTCAACTAGCGGGGGGGCGGATACGCAGTATTTT
- TRBJ1-1 TRBV7-2 CASSSPPGHNEAFF TGTGCCAGCAGCTCACCACCGGGACATAATGAAGCTTTCTTT